This T cell receptor beta chain was identified in a study of blood T cells in healthy people across ages. Donor samples were obtained from healthy Caucasian individuals from Russia, aged about 6 to 100. Broader study findings: Per million T cells, TCR beta diversity dropped about linearly as age rose. Greater diversity and more naive CD4+ cells were seen in long-lived donors than in aged donors.

A second PCR, run for roughly 6 to 11 cycles, used a sample-barcoded 5' primer plus a J-beta primer mix. TCRdb re-called the 5' RACE reads with MiXCR, one entry per CDR3 protein. The data hold 380,000 or so distinct CDR3 sequences, with approximately 51% observed a single time. A note on this clonotype: The antigen remains undetermined.

Germline CDR1 and CDR2: MNHEY and SVGEGT. The V end was cut by 7 bases, the J end by 1 base, with 13 bases between. The CDR3 length is 14 residues. The chain is built from TRBV6-2 or TRBV6-3 and TRBJ1-2; tentatively, D is TRBD1 (5 bases). The sample comprised blood. This clonotype was obtained from a man in his 60s in good health. The CDR3 sequence: CASTNQGGNYGYTF. In nucleotides, the CDR3 is TGTGCCAGCACCAACCAGGGCGGTAACTATGGCTACACCTTC.